Sequencing of this TCR beta chain was carried out in a study of blood T cell repertoires in COVID-19. As for the study in general: Sites in the United States, Italy and Spain provided acute and convalescent COVID-19 samples.

Germline V gene sequence: CDR1 MNHNY, CDR2 SVGAGI (reference sequence). The CDR3 is 14 residues long. The V end lost 2 bases, the J end lost 1 base, and 8 bases lay between the germline ends. This clone was observed a handful of times. Repertoires were generated with immunoSEQ multiplex PCR, while TCRdb's copy carries only in-frame clones and drops some. There are 68,000 or so clones in the sample; 70% to 90% occur only once, and roughly 2.6% lies in the top ten. This sequence was found in a man between 65 and 85 years old with active or convalescent COVID-19. The rearrangement links TRBV6-6 to TRBJ1-2, with D unresolved. Sample: peripheral blood. CDR3 sequence: CASSYGQSNYGYTF. The DNA for the CDR3 is TGTGCCAGCAGTTACGGGCAGAGTAACTATGGCTACACCTTC.